Below, one T cell receptor beta chain is given with its context. Its target is not known. The sample belongs to a study of cytomegalovirus exposure and HLA in healthy donors. 13 Jbeta primers and 60 Vbeta primers were used for the PCR. Produced via immunoSEQ multiplex PCR; TCRdb's table is partial and in-frame only. The table has some 100,000 clones, 70% to 75% seen once; the top ten hold around 16%. This CDR3 has 14 amino acids. V was clipped by 5 bases and J by 2 bases; unmatched bases: 5. Germline values: CDR1 SQVTM, CDR2 ANQGSEA. Study conclusions and caveats: The classifier reportedly diagnosed cytomegalovirus status with high specificity and sensitivity. In terms of immune exposure information, only CMV serostatus was available. Accurate prediction of HLA-A and HLA-B alleles (for most subjects) was reportedly achieved from TCR beta sequences.

The rearrangement joins TRBV29-1 to TRBJ2-1, with 8 bases fitting TRBD1. The material sequenced was PBMCs. The receptor was derived from a woman aged 18-29 years in good health and CMV-seropositive. The CDR3 spells CSVKLTGAYNEQFF. The DNA for the CDR3 is TGCAGCGTTAAATTGACAGGGGCCTACAATGAGCAGTTCTTC.